This is a list of T cell receptor beta chains from one sample in a study of response to subunit inactivated influenza vaccine. TCRdb ran MiXCR on the RT-PCR reads and lists one entry per CDR3 protein. The sample holds approximately 500,000 distinct CDR3 sequences, 10% to 15% seen once. This specimen consisted of PBMCs from blood, obtained about 40 days after vaccination. The receptors come from a man aged 50 or older who received an inactivated influenza vaccine. Each CDR3 is given with its conserved first and last residue. Each record gives: V gene, D gene, J gene, clone size, CDR3 DNA, CDR3 protein. The D gene is left open where the match is weak. Rows give clone size only sometimes, using once, few, many, or a class for an expanded clone.

TRBV28	TRBD1	TRBJ2-1	once	TGTGCCAGCAGTCAAGAGACAGGGTATTCCTACAATGAGCAGTTCTTC	CASSQETGYSYNEQFF
TRBV20-1	NA	TRBJ1-5	NA	TGCAGTGCTATTGACAGCATTAATCAGCCCCAGCATTTT	CSAIDSINQPQHF
TRBV4-2	NA	TRBJ1-3	NA	TGTGCCAGCAGCCAAGAAGGCCCCGGGCGTAGAAACACCATATATTTT	CASSQEGPGRRNTIYF
TRBV21-1	NA	TRBJ2-7	few	TGTGCCAGCGCCTCGAGCCGCCTAGCGGACTCGTTTTACGAGCAGTACTTC	CASASSRLADSFYEQYF
TRBV10-3	NA	TRBJ2-3	NA	TGTGCCATCAGTGAGTCTTCGGGTAGGCTTCGCACAGATACGCAGTATTTT	CAISESSGRLRTDTQYF
TRBV7-2	TRBD1	TRBJ2-5	many	TGTGCCAGCAGCCCCGGGACAGGGGATCGGACCCAGTACTTC	CASSPGTGDRTQYF
TRBV28	TRBD2	TRBJ2-5	NA	TGTGCCAGCAGGTCGGCGGGGGAAGGGAAGACCCAGTACTTC	CASRSAGEGKTQYF
TRBV6-1	TRBD1	TRBJ1-6	NA	TGTGCCAGCAGTCCCGGACAGGGAGGAGGCCCCCTCCACTTT	CASSPGQGGGPLHF
TRBV25-1	TRBD1	TRBJ2-1	many	TGTGCCAGCAGTCGGGGGACAGGGGCCTACAATGAGCAGTTCTTC	CASSRGTGAYNEQFF
TRBV12-3/TRBV12-4	TRBD1	TRBJ2-2	few	TGTGCCAGCCACAGGGGCTCGAACACCGGGGAGCTGTTTTTT	CASHRGSNTGELFF
TRBV6-1	NA	TRBJ1-6	few	TGTGCCAGCAGTGCCCGGGACGATTATAATTCACCCCTCCACTTT	CASSARDDYNSPLHF
TRBV6-2/TRBV6-3	NA	TRBJ1-5	few	TGTGCCAGCAGTTACTCGATTCGGATGGGCAATCAGCCCCAGCATTTT	CASSYSIRMGNQPQHF
TRBV6-5	NA	TRBJ2-3	few	TGTGCCAGCAGTTACTCCAGGACTGGGGATACGCAGTATTTT	CASSYSRTGDTQYF
TRBV20-1	NA	TRBJ1-2	many	TGCAGTGCTGGGAGAACACCTAATAACTATGGCTACACCTTC	CSAGRTPNNYGYTF
TRBV21-1	NA	TRBJ1-2	few	TGTGCCAGCAGCGAAAGGTCCGGATCGAGGGGCTACACCTTC	CASSERSGSRGYTF
TRBV5-4	NA	TRBJ1-4	NA	TGTGCCAGCAGCTTGGCAGGGGTTGATGAAAAACTGTTTTTT	CASSLAGVDEKLFF
TRBV20-1	NA	TRBJ2-5	NA	TGCAGTGCTAGTTCCTATCGGGGCCAAGAGACCCAGTACTTC	CSASSYRGQETQYF
TRBV7-2	TRBD1	TRBJ1-5	many	TGTGCCAGCAGCGCAGATGACAGGGTGGCTCAGCCCCAGCATTTT	CASSADDRVAQPQHF
TRBV27	NA	TRBJ2-7	NA	TGTGCCAGCAGTTCCTCGGCCGGGACTCTGACCTACGAGCAGTACTTC	CASSSSAGTLTYEQYF
TRBV9	TRBD2	TRBJ2-1	NA	TGTGCCAGCAGCGCTAGCGGGACCTCCTACAATGAGCAGTTCTTC	CASSASGTSYNEQFF
TRBV4-3	NA	TRBJ2-6	many	TGCGCCAGCAGCCAAGATTTAAAGGGGTCCTCTGGGGCCAACGTCCTGACTTTC	CASSQDLKGSSGANVLTF
TRBV28	TRBD2	TRBJ2-3	NA	TGTGCCAGCCGGGAACAGCGGGGCCTTTATTTT	CASREQRGLYF
TRBV7-2	TRBD2	TRBJ2-2	NA	TGTGCCAGCAGCCCCGGGACTAGCGGAGGGGGTCGGCTGTTTTTT	CASSPGTSGGGRLFF
TRBV20-1	TRBD2	TRBJ2-7	many	TGCAGTGCTAGAGATCGGGGGGTCTCCTACGAGCAGTACTTC	CSARDRGVSYEQYF
TRBV12-3/TRBV12-4	NA	TRBJ2-7	many	TGTGCCAGCAGCCGGGGCGTAAACTACGAGCAGTACTTC	CASSRGVNYEQYF
TRBV7-9	NA	TRBJ2-5	NA	TGTGCCAGCAGCTTCTCCCGCCAAGAGCCCCAGTACTTC	CASSFSRQEPQYF
TRBV9	TRBD1	TRBJ1-4	NA	TGTGCCAGCAGCGCGACAGGGGAAGTCCGGAGAGAAAAACTGTTTTTT	CASSATGEVRREKLFF
TRBV4-1	NA	TRBJ2-7	NA	TGCGCCAGCAGCCAAGCCCTCAGGGTCGAGCAGTACTTC	CASSQALRVEQYF
TRBV20-1	TRBD1	TRBJ1-1	NA	TGCAGTGCTAGAGTGGACAGGGGGGGGACTGAAGCTTTCTTT	CSARVDRGGTEAFF
TRBV20-1	TRBD1	TRBJ2-4	few	TGCAGTGCTAGAGGACAGGGGTGGGCCAAAAACATTCAGTACTTC	CSARGQGWAKNIQYF
TRBV10-3	TRBD1	TRBJ1-3	NA	TGTGCCATCGGTGGGACAGGGGAAGGAACGCCTGGAAACACCATATATTTT	CAIGGTGEGTPGNTIYF
TRBV5-1	TRBD2	TRBJ2-1	many	TGCGCCAGCAGCTTGGAGGCTAGCGGGGGGTACAATGAGCAGTTCTTC	CASSLEASGGYNEQFF
TRBV7-8	NA	TRBJ2-3	NA	TGTGCCAGCAGCCCCCCGAGGAGAGATACGCAGTATTTT	CASSPPRRDTQYF
TRBV5-1	TRBD2	TRBJ2-3	NA	TGCGCCAGCAGCTTGGGGGGACTAGTGTCAGTCTCAGATACGCAGTATTTT	CASSLGGLVSVSDTQYF
TRBV4-2	NA	TRBJ2-7	NA	TGTGCCAGCAGCCTAGAGACAGTCTACGAGCAGTACTTC	CASSLETVYEQYF
TRBV20-1	NA	TRBJ2-1	NA	TGCAGTGCTAGAAGGTGGGATAGCGTGAATGAGCAGTTCTTC	CSARRWDSVNEQFF
TRBV11-2	TRBD2	TRBJ2-7	NA	TGTGCCAGCAGCCGACTTAGCGGGAGGGCCGTCGAGCAGTACTTC	CASSRLSGRAVEQYF
TRBV20-1	TRBD2	TRBJ2-5	few	TGCAGTGCTAGAGATCTCGGGGCTAGCGGGGGCTCTGGATGGGAGACCCAGTACTTC	CSARDLGASGGSGWETQYF
TRBV6-2/TRBV6-3	NA	TRBJ2-7	NA	TGTGCCAGCAGTTACTCGAATAGAATCGGCTACGAGCAGTACTTC	CASSYSNRIGYEQYF
TRBV6-2/TRBV6-3	NA	TRBJ2-2	few	TGTGCCAGCAGTTTCAATTTAGGGGCCGGGGAGCTGTTTTTT	CASSFNLGAGELFF
TRBV10-3	TRBD1	TRBJ1-5	NA	TGTGCCATCCAAGGACAGGCCGATCAGCCCCAGCATTTT	CAIQGQADQPQHF
TRBV7-2	NA	TRBJ1-5	once	TGTGCCAGCAGCTTAGCGGGGTCGAGAGTGAATCAGCCCCAGCATTTT	CASSLAGSRVNQPQHF
TRBV15	TRBD1	TRBJ1-2	few	TGTGCCACCAGCAGAGATTCTCGGACAGGCTATGGCTACACCTTC	CATSRDSRTGYGYTF
TRBV5-6	NA	TRBJ2-1	NA	TGTGCCAGCAGCTCCCTCCCAGGGCCGGGGTATCGGGAGCAGTTCTTC	CASSSLPGPGYREQFF
TRBV6-2/TRBV6-3	NA	TRBJ2-2	few	TGTGCCAGCAGTTATCTGTCGACCGGGGAGCTGTTTTTT	CASSYLSTGELFF
TRBV3-1	NA	TRBJ1-6	few	TGTGCCAGCAGCCAAGGCAAAGGATTGGGCTATTCACCCCTCCACTTT	CASSQGKGLGYSPLHF
TRBV5-1	NA	TRBJ1-1	NA	TGCGCCAGCAGCCCTCGCGGGAGCGGCGGCACTGAAGCTTTCTTT	CASSPRGSGGTEAFF
TRBV7-7	TRBD1	TRBJ2-2	NA	TGTGCTAGCAGCTTAAGAACAGGGGGATGGTACACCGGGGAGCTGTTTTTT	CASSLRTGGWYTGELFF
TRBV20-1	TRBD2	TRBJ2-7	few	TGCAGTGCTAGAGATGTTTCCGGGGGAGGGCCAGTCGAGCAGTACTTC	CSARDVSGGGPVEQYF
TRBV7-8	NA	TRBJ1-5	NA	TGTGCCAGCAGCTTATTGGAGGGAGGCGCTCAGCCCCAGCATTTT	CASSLLEGGAQPQHF
TRBV28	NA	TRBJ2-7	few	TGTGCCAGCAGTACCTTTCCGGGTAGGTCCTACGAGCAGTACTTC	CASSTFPGRSYEQYF